Listed below are T cell receptor beta chains from one sample, sequenced in a study of blood T cell repertoires in COVID-19. Data came from immunoSEQ multiplex PCR; TCRdb stores just in-frame clones and leaves some out. The sample contains fewer than 150,000 clones, 65% to 90% of which appear only once. The sequencing sample was made of peripheral blood. The receptors here all came from a man in his forties or fifties with acute or convalescent COVID-19. Each CDR3 is given with its conserved first and last residue. The order of the fields is J gene, D gene, V gene, clone size, CDR3 DNA, CDR3 protein. A D gene is named only where the DNA matches it firmly. Where a row states a size, it is once, few, many or the class of an expanded clone; other rows omit it.

TRBJ1-1,TRBD1,TRBV6-5,-,TGTGCCAGCAGTTACCTATCCGGGACAGGGGACAAAGCTTTCTTT,CASSYLSGTGDKAFF
TRBJ1-2,-,TRBV11-2,-,TGTGCCAGCAGCTTAGACAGAGGATGGTATGGCTACACCTTC,CASSLDRGWYGYTF
TRBJ2-7,TRBD1,TRBV7-8,-,TGTGCCAGCAGCTTATCGGGGACAGTAACCTACGAGCAGTACTTC,CASSLSGTVTYEQYF
TRBJ1-3,TRBD1,TRBV12-5,few,TGTGCTAGTGGTTTGGGGGACAGCTCTGGAAACACCATATATTTT,CASGLGDSSGNTIYF
TRBJ2-7,TRBD1,TRBV5-1,-,TGCGCCAGCAGCCCTGGGACAGGGGGCGTCGAGCAGTACTTC,CASSPGTGGVEQYF
TRBJ1-1,TRBD1,TRBV27,-,TGTGCCAGCAGTTCCGACAGGGGGAACACTGAAGCTTTCTTT,CASSSDRGNTEAFF
TRBJ2-7,TRBD1,TRBV13,few,TGTGCCAGCAGCTCACCGGGACAGGGTCGATACGAGCAGTACTTC,CASSSPGQGRYEQYF
TRBJ2-6,TRBD1,TRBV7-9,few,TGTGCCAGCGGCCGGACCGGGACAGGGCTACCTGGGGCCAACGTCCTGACTTTC,CASGRTGTGLPGANVLTF
TRBJ1-5,TRBD1,TRBV7-9,-,TGTGCCAGCAGCCACTCGGGACAGGGTGGTCAGCCCCAGCATTTT,CASSHSGQGGQPQHF
TRBJ1-2,TRBD1,TRBV18,once,TGTGCCAGCTCAAACATACAGGGGACAGCTAACTATGGCTACACCTTC,CASSNIQGTANYGYTF
TRBJ1-1,-,TRBV5-1,-,TGCGCCAGCAGCGGTAGTCCAAACACTGAAGCTTTCTTT,CASSGSPNTEAFF
TRBJ2-1,TRBD2,TRBV2,-,TGTGCCAGGGGGCGGACATCGGGAGGCAATGAGCAGTTCTTC,CARGRTSGGNEQFF